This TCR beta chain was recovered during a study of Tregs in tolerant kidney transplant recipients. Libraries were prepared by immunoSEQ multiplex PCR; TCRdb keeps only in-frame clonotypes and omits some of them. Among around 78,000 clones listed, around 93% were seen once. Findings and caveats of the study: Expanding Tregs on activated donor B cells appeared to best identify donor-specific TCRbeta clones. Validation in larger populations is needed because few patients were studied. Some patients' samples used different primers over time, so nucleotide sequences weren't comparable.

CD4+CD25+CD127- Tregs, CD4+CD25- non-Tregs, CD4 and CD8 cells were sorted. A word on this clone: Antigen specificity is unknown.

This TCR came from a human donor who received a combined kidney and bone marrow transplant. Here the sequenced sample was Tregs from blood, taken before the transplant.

DNA for the CDR3: TGTGCCAGCTCACCTCGGGACAGCCCAACGATGAACACTGAAGCTTTCTTT. Its protein is CASSPRDSPTMNTEAFF. V and J are TRBV18 and TRBJ1-1, with TRBD1 identical over 7 bases. This CDR3 spans 17 amino acids. Trimming at V came to 3 bases and at J to 0 bases, leaving 10 bases not matched to a gene. Germline V CDR1 and CDR2: KGHSH, LQKENI.